Listed here are 20 T cell receptor beta chains from one sample, sequenced in a study of blood T cell repertoires in COVID-19. Only in-frame clones appear in the TCRdb table, and some are missing; sequencing was by immunoSEQ multiplex PCR. The table records about 280,000 clones, roughly 86% of them present only once. The sample taken for sequencing was peripheral blood. Receptors originate from a man aged 18 to 29 with active or convalescent COVID-19.

CDR3 DNA sequence: TGTGCCAGCAGCTTTTCCGGGATTAGCAATCAGCCCCAGCATTTT. Its protein is CASSFSGISNQPQHF. V and J are TRBV7-2 and TRBJ1-5; unclear D gene. This CDR3 has 15 residues. Trimming cost V 3 bases and J 0 bases, with 9 bases left between them. In germline, CDR1 is SGHTA, CDR2 FQGNSA.

This sequence joins TRBV11-2 and TRBJ2-3; TRBD2 aligns across 8 bases. Germline V gene data show CDR1 as SGHAT and CDR2 as FQNNGV. The CDR3 covers 17 residues. J was trimmed by 1 base and V by 5 bases; bases with no gene match: 11. This chain's CDR3 is CASSGGGAAGGTDTQYF. The CDR3 DNA reads TGTGCCAGCAGCGGGGGCGGGGCAGCGGGGGGCACAGATACGCAGTATTTT.

This clone was detected once. The V gene is TRBV27, the J gene TRBJ2-1; D perhaps matches TRBD1 (5 bases). The V and J ends lost 4 bases and 5 bases respectively, with 9 bases between them. This CDR3 is built from 13 residues. Germline V gene data show CDR1 as MNHEY and CDR2 as SMNVEV (reference sequence). This CDR3 is CASSSRQHNEQFF. Here the CDR3 DNA reads TGTGCCAGCAGTTCGCGACAGCACAATGAGCAGTTCTTC.

This chain joins TRBV18 and TRBJ1-2, with 7 nucleotides matching TRBD1. The CDR3 is made up of 14 amino acids. Germline trimming cut 6 bases from V and 2 bases from J; bases unmatched to any gene: 6. CDR1 is KGHSH and CDR2 is LQKENI in the germline V gene. This chain's CDR3 is CASSHRDSNYGYTF. DNA of the CDR3: TGTGCCAGCTCCCACAGGGACAGCAACTATGGCTACACCTTC.

The chain has TRBV20-1 and TRBJ1-2; possible D gene TRBD1, 5 bases. Between the trimmed V and J ends, which lost 3 bases and 6 bases, there was a span of 8 bases. CDR3 length: 11 amino acids. Germline lookup yields CDR1 DFQATT and CDR2 SNEGSKA (reference sequence). The CDR3 region has the DNA TGCAGTGCTAGTACGGGGGATGGCTACACCTTC. It yields the protein CSASTGDGYTF.

CDR3 bases: TGTGCCAGCAGTGAAGCCGGACAGGGCAATGAGCAGTTCTTC. This translates into CASSEAGQGNEQFF. The genes are TRBV6-1 and TRBJ2-1; 8 bases fit TRBD1. Germline-derived CDR1 and CDR2 are MNHNS and SASEGT. The ends lost 0 bases at V and 6 bases at J; junction bases unmatched: 1. This CDR3 comprises 14 residues.

The V and J genes are TRBV7-9 and TRBJ2-7, with 11 bases lining up with TRBD1. This CDR3 has 16 residues. From germline, CDR1 is SEHNR and CDR2 FQNEAQ (reference sequence). The V and J ends lost 4 bases and 2 bases, in that order; junction bases with no gene match: 7. The CDR3 protein is CASSSGQGAEAYEQYF. The CDR3 DNA follows: TGTGCCAGCAGCTCAGGACAGGGGGCGGAGGCCTACGAGCAGTACTTC.

The J gene is TRBJ2-2, the V gene TRBV4-2; 15 positions match TRBD2. CDR1 is LGHNA, CDR2 YNFKEQ, per germline. The CDR3 contains 16 residues. The J segment lost 7 bases and the V segment lost 4 bases, leaving 4 bases of the junction unmatched. CDR3 in amino acids: CASSLGTSGGIGELFF. The CDR3 nucleotides read TGTGCCAGCAGCCTGGGGACTAGCGGGGGGATCGGGGAGCTGTTTTTT.

This clone was observed a single time. V is TRBV7-8 and J is TRBJ1-3; no clear D gene. V shed 8 bases and J shed 2 bases, with 16 bases lying between them. The V gene's germline CDR1 is SGHVS and CDR2 FQNEAQ. The CDR3 runs to 15 residues. The CDR3 DNA sequence: TGTGCCAGCGTGGGAGGGTCGTACGCTGGAAACACCATATATTTT. Translated: CASVGGSYAGNTIYF.

This clone was found once. The chain joins TRBV12-2 to TRBJ2-3; the table's D call of TRBD2 was not tested on the DNA. TRBV12-2 corresponds to a pseudogene. The CDR3 has 16 residues. The CDR3 loop is CASRFTLAGVVDTQYF. DNA of the CDR3: TGTGCAAGTCGCTTCACACTAGCGGGGGTAGTAGATACGCAGTATTTT.

The CDR3 reads CASSYTGARAYGYTF. The CDR3 DNA reads as TGTGCCAGCAGTTACACAGGGGCGCGGGCCTATGGCTACACCTTC. V is TRBV6-2 or TRBV6-3 and J is TRBJ1-2, with 7 bases lining up with TRBD1. With 2 bases clipped from V and 4 bases from J, the junction kept 7 bases outside the gene matches. Germline V gives CDR1 MNHEY, CDR2 SVGEGT. The CDR3 is made up of 15 amino acids.

The rearrangement joins TRBV7-8 to TRBJ2-2, with a possible D match to TRBD2 (6 bases). Looked up from germline, CDR1 is SGHVS and CDR2 is FQNEAQ. The CDR3 extends over 17 amino acids. V lost 4 bases, J lost 2 bases, and 17 bases lay in between. The CDR3 spells CASSSYEGLANTGELFF. The DNA for the CDR3 is TGTGCCAGCAGCTCGTATGAGGGACTGGCCAACACCGGGGAGCTGTTTTTT.

The rearrangement joins TRBV4-3 to TRBJ1-1, with no clear D. This CDR3 has 14 residues. Deletions cut 6 bases from V and 0 bases from J, with 11 bases between. Germline loops: CDR1 LGHNA, CDR2 YSLEER. CDR3 nucleotide sequence: TGCGCCAGCAGGAGAACAGAGATGAACACTGAAGCTTTCTTT. It codes for CASRRTEMNTEAFF.

J is TRBJ1-2 and V is TRBV29-1; 10 bases fit TRBD1. In germline, CDR1 is SQVTM, CDR2 ANQGSEA. This CDR3 is built from 14 residues. Germline trimming cut 3 bases from V and 7 bases from J; bases unmatched to any gene: 8. The DNA for the CDR3 is TGCAGCGTTGAGGACAGGGGGTCGGCTGGTGGCTACACCTTC. This encodes CSVEDRGSAGGYTF.

This clone has only a few counts. J is TRBJ1-5 and V is TRBV5-1; D ambiguous. Germline values: CDR1 SGHRS, CDR2 YFSETQ. Trimming removed 5 bases at V and 0 bases at J, with 9 bases between. CDR3 length: 14 residues. The DNA for the CDR3 is TGCGCCAGCAGACCAGATAATAGCAATCAGCCCCAGCATTTT. Translation gives CASRPDNSNQPQHF.

J is TRBJ1-2 and V is TRBV5-6, with 9 bases lining up with TRBD1. After removal of 4 bases from V and 9 bases from J, the junction contained 13 bases not matched to a gene. The CDR3 has 15 amino acids. Germline V gives CDR1 SGHDT, CDR2 YYEEEE. DNA for the CDR3: TGTGCCAGCAGCGGGGACAGGGTATTGTACGTGAGCTACACCTTC. This sequence encodes CASSGDRVLYVSYTF.

This clone was observed a handful of times. The V and J genes are TRBV10-1 and TRBJ2-5; tentative D call: TRBD2 (5 bases). CDR3 length: 12 amino acids. V shed 10 bases and J shed 4 bases, with 13 bases lying between them. Germline CDR1 reads WNHNN; CDR2 reads SYGVQD (reference sequence). CDR3 sequence: CAIPSCGETQYF. The CDR3 region has the DNA TGCGCCATTCCTAGCTGCGGAGAGACCCAGTACTTC.

J is TRBJ2-7 and V is TRBV5-8, with a tentative D call TRBD2 (6 bases). Trimming took off 4 bases at V and 4 bases at J, with 12 bases between the two ends. The germline CDR1 and CDR2 sequences are SGHTS and YDEGEE. There are 13 residues in the CDR3. The CDR3 here is CASSRGTSYEQYF. The CDR3 bases are TGTGCCAGCAGCCGCGGGACTTCTTACGAGCAGTACTTC.

The chain recombines TRBV4-3 with TRBJ1-2; D may be TRBD1 (5 bases). With 3 bases removed from V and 8 bases from J, the gap between germline ends came to 10 bases. Germline V CDR1 and CDR2: LGHNA, YSLEER. The CDR3 runs 12 residues. Here the CDR3 reads CASSHGTSGYTF. CDR3 DNA: TGCGCCAGCAGCCACGGGACTTCCGGCTACACCTTC.

This clone was seen a few times. The chain employs TRBV5-1 and TRBJ2-7, with D maybe TRBD2 (6 bases). CDR1 is SGHRS and CDR2 is YFSETQ in the germline V gene. The CDR3 is made up of 16 amino acids. The ends were cut back, 0 bases at V and 7 bases at J, with 20 bases in the middle. CDR3 bases: TGCGCCAGCAGCTTGGGGATCTCGGGACTTGGTGGGGAGCAGTACTTC. Residues: CASSLGISGLGGEQYF. Full variable domain (missing parts from reference TRBV5-1 and TRBJ2-7): KAGVTQTPRYLIKTRGQQVTLSCSPISGHRSVSWYQQTPGQGLQFLFEYFSETQRNKGNFPGRFSGRQFSNSRSEMNVSTLELGDSALYLCASSLGISGLGGEQYFGPGTRLTVT.